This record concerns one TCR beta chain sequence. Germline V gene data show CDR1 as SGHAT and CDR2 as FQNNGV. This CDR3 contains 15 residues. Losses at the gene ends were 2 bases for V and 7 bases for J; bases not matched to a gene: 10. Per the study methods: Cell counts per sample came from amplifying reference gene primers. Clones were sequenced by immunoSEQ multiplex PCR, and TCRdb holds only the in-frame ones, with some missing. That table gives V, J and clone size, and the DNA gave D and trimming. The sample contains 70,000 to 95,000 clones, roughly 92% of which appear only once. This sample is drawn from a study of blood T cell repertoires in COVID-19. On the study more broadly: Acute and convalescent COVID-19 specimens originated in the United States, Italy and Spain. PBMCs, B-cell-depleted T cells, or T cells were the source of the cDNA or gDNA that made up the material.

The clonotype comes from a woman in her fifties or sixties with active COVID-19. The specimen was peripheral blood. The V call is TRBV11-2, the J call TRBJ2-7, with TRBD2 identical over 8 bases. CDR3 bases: TGTGCCAGCAGCTTACGGGGCGGGAGGCCTAGGGAGCAGTACTTC. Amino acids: CASSLRGGRPREQYF.